Included here is one T cell receptor beta chain sequence, with context. What it binds is unknown. The data belong to a study of T cell responses to AZD1222 COVID-19 vaccine. Points from the study as a whole: Baseline seropositives among AZD1222 recipients totaled only five to seven. The study found Spike-specific TCR breadth and depth rose after two AZD1222 doses. Unmutated regions of variants are reportedly targeted by nearly half of spike-specific TCRs.

Sequenced by immunoSEQ multiplex PCR; TCRdb stores in-frame clones only, minus some. The data show roughly 130,000 clones, around 94% seen once. The CDR3 has 14 amino acids. Per the germline V gene, CDR1 is SNHLY and CDR2 is FYNNEI. Trimming left V 5 bases short and J 7 bases short, with 18 bases between. The rearrangement uses TRBV2 and TRBJ2-7; the D gene is possibly TRBD2 (6 bases). The TCR was taken from an adult in good health. Sequencing used peripheral blood, obtained on day 0 of AZD1222 vaccination. CDR3 coding DNA: TGTGCCAGCAGTCCCCTTGGGGTAGCGGAAGAGCAGTACTTC. This codes for CASSPLGVAEEQYF.